A selection of T cell receptor beta chains follows, all from one sample in a study of identical twins. TCRdb analysed the 5' RACE reads with MiXCR anew, one entry per CDR3 protein. The sample consists of around 290,000 distinct CDR3 sequences, 9.5% of them appearing once. The sample also formed part of further work on yellow fever vaccine responses in identical twins.

What was sequenced was CD8+ T cells sorted from blood. These receptors all come from a woman aged 18-30 years in good health. Both conserved end residues are part of each CDR3.

V gene	J gene	CDR3 protein
TRBV9	TRBJ2-1	CASSEILAGFHEQFF
TRBV10-2	TRBJ2-7	CASSESPGSSYEQYF
TRBV28	TRBJ2-1	CASRGTGGFVEQFF
TRBV3-1	TRBJ2-1	CASSQVLAGGNEQFF
TRBV4-2	TRBJ2-7	CASSQVATGTYEQYF
TRBV7-9	TRBJ2-4	CASSPLNPQEEENIQYF
TRBV5-5	TRBJ2-3	CASSVEGSTADTQYF
TRBV28	TRBJ2-7	CASSSRGSGRESLPYEQYF
TRBV27	TRBJ2-7	CASSSQQGYHEQYF
TRBV7-2	TRBJ2-7	CASSLVGLSYEQYF
TRBV29-1	TRBJ2-7	CSVVGPYGDEQYF
TRBV3-1	TRBJ2-5	CASSQEGQIQETQYF
TRBV7-8	TRBJ1-1	CASSPGTGFRGTEAFF
TRBV12-3/TRBV12-4	TRBJ2-1	CASILAGNDNEQFF
TRBV4-3	TRBJ1-4	CASSQGTGLGEKLFF
TRBV7-9	TRBJ1-1	CASSPSIEAFF
TRBV28	TRBJ2-7	CASSPALQGRSSYEQYF
TRBV9	TRBJ2-1	CASSAGSSLKQFF
TRBV24-1	TRBJ2-3	CATRGVGADTQYF
TRBV29-1	TRBJ1-1	CSGFRVGDTEAFF
TRBV6-5	TRBJ2-1	CASSYGLAGGQPYNEQFF
TRBV7-9	TRBJ2-7	CASSFPGQGEQYF
TRBV3-1	TRBJ2-6	CACTHSSWTGSGANVLTF
TRBV28	TRBJ2-3	CASSDGLAGTDTQYF
TRBV12-3/TRBV12-4	TRBJ2-2	CASSLDVTGKTNTGELFF
TRBV4-1	TRBJ1-1	CASSQAMNTEAFF
TRBV5-6	TRBJ1-4	CASSKGIRTAGEKLFF
TRBV20-1	TRBJ2-7	CSARAPLVEGYEQYF